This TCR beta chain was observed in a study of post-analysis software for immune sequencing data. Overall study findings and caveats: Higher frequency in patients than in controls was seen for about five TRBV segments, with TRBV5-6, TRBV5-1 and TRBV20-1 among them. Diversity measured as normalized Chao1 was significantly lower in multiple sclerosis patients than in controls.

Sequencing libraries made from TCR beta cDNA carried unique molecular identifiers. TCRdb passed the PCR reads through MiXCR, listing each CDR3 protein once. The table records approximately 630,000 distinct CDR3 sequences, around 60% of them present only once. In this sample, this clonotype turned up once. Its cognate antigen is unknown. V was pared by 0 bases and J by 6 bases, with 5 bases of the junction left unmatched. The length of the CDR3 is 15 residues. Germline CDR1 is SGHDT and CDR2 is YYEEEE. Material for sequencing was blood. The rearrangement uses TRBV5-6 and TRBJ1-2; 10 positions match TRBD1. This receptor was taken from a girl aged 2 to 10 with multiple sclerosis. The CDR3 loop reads CASSLGTTGGHGYTF. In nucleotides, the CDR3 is TGTGCCAGCAGCTTGGGGACGACAGGGGGCCATGGCTACACCTTC.